This is a list of T cell receptor beta chains from one sample in a study of vaccination effects on CD4 cells after COVID-19. Data came from immunoSEQ multiplex PCR; TCRdb stores just in-frame clones and leaves some out. This table holds 65,000 to 90,000 clones, under 85% found once. Their specific antigens are unknown. The sample in question was CD4+ T cells from PBMCs cultured with HCoV-NL63 spike peptides, obtained before COVID-19 vaccination. These receptor sequences come from a human donor who received a COVID-19 vaccine. CDR3s include the opening cysteine and the closing phenylalanine or tryptophan. A D gene is named only where the DNA matches it firmly. Rows give clone size only sometimes, using once, few, many, or a class for an expanded clone.

CDR3: CASSQDAFISGGLGDEQFF
DNA: TGCGCCAGCAGCCAAGATGCCTTTATTAGCGGGGGGCTTGGGGATGAGCAGTTCTTC
size: few
J: TRBJ2-1
D: TRBD2
V: TRBV4-1

CDR3: CASSYQSSFNEKLFF
DNA: TGTGCCAGCAGTTATCAGTCCTCTTTTAATGAAAAACTGTTTTTT
size: -
J: TRBJ1-4
D: -
V: TRBV6-2/TRBV6-3

CDR3: CASSVQLSASYNEQFF
DNA: TGTGCCAGCAGCGTACAATTATCGGCCTCCTACAATGAGCAGTTCTTC
size: -
J: TRBJ2-1
D: -
V: TRBV2

CDR3: CASRTGGIADTQYF
DNA: TGCGCCAGCAGGACCGGGGGCATCGCAGATACGCAGTATTTT
size: -
J: TRBJ2-3
D: -
V: TRBV5-1

CDR3: CASSRGGGNNSPLHF
DNA: TGTGCCAGCTCCCGGGGAGGAGGGAATAATTCACCCCTCCACTTT
size: -
J: TRBJ1-6
D: -
V: TRBV18

CDR3: CASSLAGTNEKLFF
DNA: TGTGCCAGCAGCTTAGCGGGGACTAATGAAAAACTGTTTTTT
size: -
J: TRBJ1-4
D: -
V: TRBV7-9

CDR3: CASSSRGGGEKLFF
DNA: TGTGCCAGTAGTTCGAGGGGAGGGGGTGAAAAACTGTTTTTT
size: -
J: TRBJ1-4
D: -
V: TRBV19

CDR3: CASSLGIQGSAEAFF
DNA: TGTGCCAGCAGTTTAGGAATCCAGGGGTCCGCTGAAGCTTTCTTT
size: -
J: TRBJ1-1
D: -
V: TRBV7-2

CDR3: CASSEVQSSYNEQFF
DNA: TGTGCCAGCAGTGAAGTCCAGAGCTCCTACAATGAGCAGTTCTTC
size: -
J: TRBJ2-1
D: -
V: TRBV6-1

CDR3: CASSQGLSGGYNEQFF
DNA: TGTGCCAGCAGCCAGGGGCTAAGCGGGGGGTACAATGAGCAGTTCTTC
size: -
J: TRBJ2-1
D: TRBD2
V: TRBV11-1

CDR3: CASSHLINHYTF
DNA: TGCGCCAGCAGCCACCTAATCAACCACTACACCTTC
size: few
J: TRBJ1-2
D: -
V: TRBV4-1

CDR3: CASSNTGGGPPLHF
DNA: TGTGCCAGCAGTAACACAGGGGGCGGGCCACCCCTCCACTTT
size: -
J: TRBJ1-6
D: TRBD1
V: TRBV25-1

CDR3: CASSIARDTGELFF
DNA: TGTGCCAGCTCAATAGCGAGAGACACCGGGGAGCTGTTTTTT
size: -
J: TRBJ2-2
D: -
V: TRBV27

CDR3: CASSLVPPGPQHF
DNA: TGTGCCAGCAGCTTAGTCCCACCGGGGCCCCAGCATTTT
size: -
J: TRBJ1-5
D: -
V: TRBV7-2

CDR3: CASSVGPGTQDTQYF
DNA: TGTGCCAGCAGCGTAGGACCGGGGACTCAAGATACGCAGTATTTT
size: once
J: TRBJ2-3
D: -
V: TRBV9

CDR3: CAISPGQGWGYTF
DNA: TGTGCCATCAGTCCGGGACAGGGGTGGGGCTACACCTTC
size: -
J: TRBJ1-2
D: TRBD1
V: TRBV10-3

CDR3: CASSFRETQYF
DNA: TGTGCCAGCAGTTTCCGCGAGACCCAGTACTTC
size: once
J: TRBJ2-5
D: -
V: TRBV12-3/TRBV12-4

CDR3: CASSQGRNQPQHF
DNA: TGTGCCAGCAGCCAAGGACGGAATCAGCCCCAGCATTTT
size: -
J: TRBJ1-5
D: -
V: TRBV3-1/TRBV3-2

CDR3: CASSLRQGADTQYF
DNA: TGTGCCAGCAGTCTCCGACAGGGCGCAGATACGCAGTATTTT
size: -
J: TRBJ2-3
D: TRBD1
V: TRBV25-1

CDR3: CASSHSGARGNQPQHF
DNA: TGCGCCAGCAGCCATTCGGGGGCAAGGGGCAATCAGCCCCAGCATTTT
size: -
J: TRBJ1-5
D: -
V: TRBV4-1

CDR3: CASSRVPGPYNEQFF
DNA: TGCGCCAGCAGTCGTGTGCCGGGCCCCTACAATGAGCAGTTCTTC
size: -
J: TRBJ2-1
D: -
V: TRBV4-1

CDR3: CASSDRGSGAQYF
DNA: TGTGCCAGTAGTGACAGGGGGTCCGGTGCGCAGTATTTT
size: -
J: TRBJ2-3
D: TRBD1
V: TRBV19

CDR3: CASSQERVDRAGNTIYF
DNA: TGTGCCAGCAGCCAAGAACGGGTGGACAGGGCTGGAAACACCATATATTTT
size: -
J: TRBJ1-3
D: TRBD1
V: TRBV3-1/TRBV3-2

CDR3: CASSKAGYYGYTF
DNA: TGTGCCAGTAGTAAGGCAGGGTACTATGGCTACACCTTC
size: once
J: TRBJ1-2
D: -
V: TRBV19

CDR3: CASSVDDSAAGYTF
DNA: TGTGCCAGCAGCGTAGATGACAGCGCGGCTGGCTACACCTTC
size: -
J: TRBJ1-2
D: -
V: TRBV9

CDR3: CASSLGQGGYTF
DNA: TGTGCCAGCAGTTTGGGGCAGGGCGGCTACACCTTC
size: once
J: TRBJ1-2
D: -
V: TRBV28

CDR3: CASSPLEWGGTDTQYF
DNA: TGTGCCAGCAGCCCCCTTGAGTGGGGCGGCACAGATACGCAGTATTTT
size: -
J: TRBJ2-3
D: -
V: TRBV5-6

CDR3: CASRNSGTGVLSNQPQHF
DNA: TGTGCCAGCAGGAATTCCGGGACAGGGGTCTTATCAAATCAGCCCCAGCATTTT
size: -
J: TRBJ1-5
D: TRBD1
V: TRBV2